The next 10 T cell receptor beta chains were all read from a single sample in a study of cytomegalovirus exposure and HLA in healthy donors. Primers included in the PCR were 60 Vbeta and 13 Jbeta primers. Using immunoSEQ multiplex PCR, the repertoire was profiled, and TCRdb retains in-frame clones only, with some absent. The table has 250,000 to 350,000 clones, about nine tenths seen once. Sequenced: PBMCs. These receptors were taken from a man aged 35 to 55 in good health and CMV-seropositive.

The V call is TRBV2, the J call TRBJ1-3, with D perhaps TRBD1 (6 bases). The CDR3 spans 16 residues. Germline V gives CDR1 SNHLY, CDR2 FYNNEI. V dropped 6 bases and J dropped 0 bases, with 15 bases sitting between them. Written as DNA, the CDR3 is TGTGCCAGCAGACCCGACAGGTTACGCTCTGGAAACACCATATATTTT. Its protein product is CASRPDRLRSGNTIYF.

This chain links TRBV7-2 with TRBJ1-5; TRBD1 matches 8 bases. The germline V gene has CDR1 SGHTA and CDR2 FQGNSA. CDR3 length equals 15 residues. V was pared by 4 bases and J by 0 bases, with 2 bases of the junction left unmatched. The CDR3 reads CASSSGQGSNQPQHF. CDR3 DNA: TGTGCCAGCAGCTCCGGACAGGGTAGCAATCAGCCCCAGCATTTT. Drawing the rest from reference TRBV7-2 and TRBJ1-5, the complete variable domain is GAGVSQSPSNKVTEKGKDVELRCDPISGHTALYWYRQSLGQGLEFLIYFQGNSAPDKSGLPSDRFSAERTGGSVSTLTIQRTQQEDSAVYLCASSSGQGSNQPQHFGDGTRLSIL.

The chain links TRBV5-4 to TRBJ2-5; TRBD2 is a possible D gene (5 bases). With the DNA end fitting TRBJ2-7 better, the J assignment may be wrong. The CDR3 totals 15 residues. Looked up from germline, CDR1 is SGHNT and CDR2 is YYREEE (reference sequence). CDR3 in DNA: TGTGCCAGCAGCCCCGGACCCGGGAACTCCTACGAGCAGTACTTC. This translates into CASSPGPGNSYEQYF.

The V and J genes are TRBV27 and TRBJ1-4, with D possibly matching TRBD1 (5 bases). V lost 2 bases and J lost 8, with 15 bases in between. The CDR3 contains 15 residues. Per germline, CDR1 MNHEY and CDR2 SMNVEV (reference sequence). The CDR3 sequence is CASSLKTGEGEKLFF. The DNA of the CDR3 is TGTGCCAGCAGTTTAAAAACAGGCGAAGGGGAAAAACTGTTTTTT.

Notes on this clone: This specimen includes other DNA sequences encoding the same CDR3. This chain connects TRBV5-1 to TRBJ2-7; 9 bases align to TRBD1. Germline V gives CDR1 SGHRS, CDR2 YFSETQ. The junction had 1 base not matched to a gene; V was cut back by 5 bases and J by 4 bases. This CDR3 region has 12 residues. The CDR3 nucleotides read TGCGCCAGCAGGGACAGGGGTTACGAGCAGTACTTC. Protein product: CASRDRGYEQYF.

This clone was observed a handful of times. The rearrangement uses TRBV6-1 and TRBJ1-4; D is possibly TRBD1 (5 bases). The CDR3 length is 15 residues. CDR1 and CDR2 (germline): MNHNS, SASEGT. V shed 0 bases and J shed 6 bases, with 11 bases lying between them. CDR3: CASSEAGQGYEKLFF. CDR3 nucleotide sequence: TGTGCCAGCAGTGAAGCGGGGCAGGGATATGAAAAACTGTTTTTT.

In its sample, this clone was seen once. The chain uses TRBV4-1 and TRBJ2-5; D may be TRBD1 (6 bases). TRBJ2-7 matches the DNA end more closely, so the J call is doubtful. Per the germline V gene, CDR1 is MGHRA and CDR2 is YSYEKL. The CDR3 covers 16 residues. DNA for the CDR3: TGCGCCAGCAGCCATGTAACAGGGCAGAAAGCCTACGAGCAGTACTTC. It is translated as CASSHVTGQKAYEQYF.

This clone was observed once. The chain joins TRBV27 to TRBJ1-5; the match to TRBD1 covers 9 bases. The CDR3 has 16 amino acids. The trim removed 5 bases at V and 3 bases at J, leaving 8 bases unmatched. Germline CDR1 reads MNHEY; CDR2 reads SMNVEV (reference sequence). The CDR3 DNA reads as TGTGCCAGCAGTCCTACGGGGACAGGGTTCAATCAGCCCCAGCATTTT. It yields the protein CASSPTGTGFNQPQHF.

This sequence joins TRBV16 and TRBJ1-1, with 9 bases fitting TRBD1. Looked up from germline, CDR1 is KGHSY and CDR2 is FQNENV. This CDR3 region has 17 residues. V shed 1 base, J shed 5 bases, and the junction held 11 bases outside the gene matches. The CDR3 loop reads CASSQFGTGRGRTEAFF. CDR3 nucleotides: TGTGCCAGCAGCCAATTTGGGACAGGGCGCGGACGTACTGAAGCTTTCTTT.

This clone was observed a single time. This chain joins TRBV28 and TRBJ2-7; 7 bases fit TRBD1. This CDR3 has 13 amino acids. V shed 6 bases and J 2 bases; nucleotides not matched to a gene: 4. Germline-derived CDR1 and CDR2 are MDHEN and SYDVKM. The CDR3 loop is CASRTGQAYEQYF. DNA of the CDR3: TGTGCCAGCAGGACCGGACAGGCCTACGAGCAGTACTTC.